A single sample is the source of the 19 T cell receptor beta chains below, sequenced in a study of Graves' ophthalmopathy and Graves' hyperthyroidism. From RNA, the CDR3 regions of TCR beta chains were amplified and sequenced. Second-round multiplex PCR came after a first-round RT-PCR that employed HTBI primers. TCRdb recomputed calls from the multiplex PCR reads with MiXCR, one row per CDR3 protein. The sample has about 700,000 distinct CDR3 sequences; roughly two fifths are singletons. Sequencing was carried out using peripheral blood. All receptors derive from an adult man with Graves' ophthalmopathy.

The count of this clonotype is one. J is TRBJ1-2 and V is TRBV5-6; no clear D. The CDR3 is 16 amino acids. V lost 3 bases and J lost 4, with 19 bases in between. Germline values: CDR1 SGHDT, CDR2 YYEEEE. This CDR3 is CASSSAGELAIYGYTF. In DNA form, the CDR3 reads TGTGCCAGCAGCTCGGCCGGGGAGTTAGCTATCTATGGCTACACCTTC.

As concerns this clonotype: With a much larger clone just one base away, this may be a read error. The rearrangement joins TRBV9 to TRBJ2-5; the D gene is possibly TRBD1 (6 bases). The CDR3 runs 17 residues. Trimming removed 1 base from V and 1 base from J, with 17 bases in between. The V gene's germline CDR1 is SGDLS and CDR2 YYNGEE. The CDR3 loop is CASSVRWGPTSQETQYF. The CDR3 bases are TGTGCCAGCAGCGTAAGGTGGGGGCCAACCTCCCAAGAGACCCAGTACTTC.

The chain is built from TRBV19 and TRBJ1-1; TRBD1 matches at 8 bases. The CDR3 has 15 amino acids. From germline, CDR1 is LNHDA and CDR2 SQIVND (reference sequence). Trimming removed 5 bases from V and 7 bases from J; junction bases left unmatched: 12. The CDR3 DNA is TGTGCCAGTAGTTCCCCAGACAGGGGAAAAATTGAAGCTTTCTTT. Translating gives CASSSPDRGKIEAFF. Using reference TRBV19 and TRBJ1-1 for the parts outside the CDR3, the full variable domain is DGGITQSPKYLFRKEGQNVTLSCEQNLNHDAMYWYRQDPGQGLRLIYYSQIVNDFQKGDIAEGYSVSREKKESFPLTVTSAQKNPTAFYLCASSSPDRGKIEAFFGQGTRLTVV.

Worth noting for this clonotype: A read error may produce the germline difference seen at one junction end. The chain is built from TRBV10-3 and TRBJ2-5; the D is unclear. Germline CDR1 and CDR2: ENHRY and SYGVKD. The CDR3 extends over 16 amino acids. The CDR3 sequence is CASSYSSTKYQETQYF. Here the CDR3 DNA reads TGTGCCAGCAGTTACTCGTCGACGAAGTACCAAGAGACCCAGTACTTC.

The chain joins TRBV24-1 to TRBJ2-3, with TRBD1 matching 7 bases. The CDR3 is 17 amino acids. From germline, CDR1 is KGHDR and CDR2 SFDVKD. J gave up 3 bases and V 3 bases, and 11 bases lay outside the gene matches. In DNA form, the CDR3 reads TGTGCCACCAGTGATCGCAGACAGGGCCTGGGAACAGATACGCAGTATTTT. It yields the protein CATSDRRQGLGTDTQYF.

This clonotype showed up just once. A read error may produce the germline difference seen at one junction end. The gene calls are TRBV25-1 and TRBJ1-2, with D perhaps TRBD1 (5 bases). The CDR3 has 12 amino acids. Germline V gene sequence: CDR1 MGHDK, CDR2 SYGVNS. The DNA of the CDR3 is TGCGCCAGCTCACGACAGCACTATGGCTACACCTTC. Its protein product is CASSRQHYGYTF.

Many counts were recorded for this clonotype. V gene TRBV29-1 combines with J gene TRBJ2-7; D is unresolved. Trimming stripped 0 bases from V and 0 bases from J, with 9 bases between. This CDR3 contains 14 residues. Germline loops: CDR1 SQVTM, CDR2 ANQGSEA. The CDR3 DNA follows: TGCAGCGTTGAAGATCGGGCAGGCTCCTACGAGCAGTACTTC. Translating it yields CSVEDRAGSYEQYF.

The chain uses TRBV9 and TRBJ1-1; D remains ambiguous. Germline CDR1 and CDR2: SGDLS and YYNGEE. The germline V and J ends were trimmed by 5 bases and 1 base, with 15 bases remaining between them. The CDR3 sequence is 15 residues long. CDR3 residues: CASRPTPDRNTEAFF. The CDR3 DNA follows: TGTGCCAGCAGACCGACCCCAGACCGGAACACTGAAGCTTTCTTT.

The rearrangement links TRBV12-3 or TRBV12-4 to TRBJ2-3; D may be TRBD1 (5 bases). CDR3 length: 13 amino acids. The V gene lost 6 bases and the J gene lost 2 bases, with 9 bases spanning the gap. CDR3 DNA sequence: TGTGCCAGCAGGGGGCTTGACACAGATACGCAGTATTTT. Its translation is CASRGLDTDTQYF.

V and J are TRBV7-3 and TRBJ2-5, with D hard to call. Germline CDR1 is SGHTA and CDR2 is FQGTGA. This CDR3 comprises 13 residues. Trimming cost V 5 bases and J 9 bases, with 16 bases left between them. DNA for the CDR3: TGTGCCAGCAGCCCCGAAGTATTGACTCCCCAGTACTTC. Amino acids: CASSPEVLTPQYF.

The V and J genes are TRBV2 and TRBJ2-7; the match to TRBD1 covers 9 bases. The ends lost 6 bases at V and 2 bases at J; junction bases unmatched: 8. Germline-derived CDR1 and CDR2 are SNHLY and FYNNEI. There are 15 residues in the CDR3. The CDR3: CASRVQGANTYEQYF. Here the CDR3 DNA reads TGTGCCAGCAGGGTACAGGGGGCCAATACCTACGAGCAGTACTTC.

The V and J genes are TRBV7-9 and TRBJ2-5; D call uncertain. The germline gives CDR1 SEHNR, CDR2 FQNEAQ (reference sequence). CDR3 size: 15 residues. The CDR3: CVQLRITAEQETQYF. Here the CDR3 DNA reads TGTGTCCAGCTTAGGATTACGGCGGAGCAAGAGACCCAGTACTTC.

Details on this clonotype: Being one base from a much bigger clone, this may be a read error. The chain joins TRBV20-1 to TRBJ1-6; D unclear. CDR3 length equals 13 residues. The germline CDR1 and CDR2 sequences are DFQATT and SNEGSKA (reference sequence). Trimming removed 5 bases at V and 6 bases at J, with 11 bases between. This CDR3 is CSAWHGFNSPLHF. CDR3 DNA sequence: TGCAGTGCTTGGCACGGATTTAATTCACCCCTCCACTTT.

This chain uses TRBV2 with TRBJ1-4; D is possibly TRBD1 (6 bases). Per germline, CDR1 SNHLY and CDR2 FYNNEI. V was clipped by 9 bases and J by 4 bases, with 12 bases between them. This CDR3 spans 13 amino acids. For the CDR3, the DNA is TGTGCCAGTGGCGGGACACGTAATGAAAAACTGTTTTTT. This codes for CASGGTRNEKLFF.

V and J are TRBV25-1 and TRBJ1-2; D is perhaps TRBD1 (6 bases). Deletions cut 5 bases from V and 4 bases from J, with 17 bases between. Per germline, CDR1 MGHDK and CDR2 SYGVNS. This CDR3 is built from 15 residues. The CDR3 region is CASSLLSDRIYGYTF. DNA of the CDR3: TGTGCCAGCAGTTTGTTATCGGACAGAATCTATGGCTACACCTTC.

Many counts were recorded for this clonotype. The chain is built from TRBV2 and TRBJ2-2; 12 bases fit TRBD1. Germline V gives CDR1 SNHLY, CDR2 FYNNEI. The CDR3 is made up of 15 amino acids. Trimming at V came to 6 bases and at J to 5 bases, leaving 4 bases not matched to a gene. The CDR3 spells CASSGDRGQTGELFF. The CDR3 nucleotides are TGTGCCAGCAGCGGGGACAGGGGGCAGACCGGGGAGCTGTTTTTT.

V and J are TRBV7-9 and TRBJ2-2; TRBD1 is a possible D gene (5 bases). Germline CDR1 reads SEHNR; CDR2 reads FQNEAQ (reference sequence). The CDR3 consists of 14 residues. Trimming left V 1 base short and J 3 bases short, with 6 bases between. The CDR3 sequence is CASSLEGHTGELFF. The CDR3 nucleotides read TGTGCCAGCAGCTTAGAGGGGCACACCGGGGAGCTGTTTTTT. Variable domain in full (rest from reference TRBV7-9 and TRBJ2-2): DTGVSQNPRHKITKRGQNVTFRCDPISEHNRLYWYRQTLGQGPEFLTYFQNEAQLEKSRLLSDRFSAERPKGSFSTLEIQRTEQGDSAMYLCASSLEGHTGELFFGEGSRLTVL.

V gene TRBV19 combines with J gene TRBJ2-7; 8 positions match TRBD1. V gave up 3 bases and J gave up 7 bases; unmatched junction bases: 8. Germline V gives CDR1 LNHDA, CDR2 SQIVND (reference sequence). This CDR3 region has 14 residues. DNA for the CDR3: TGTGCCAGTAGTATGCGGCAGGGGGCGAAAGAGCAGTACTTC. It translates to CASSMRQGAKEQYF.

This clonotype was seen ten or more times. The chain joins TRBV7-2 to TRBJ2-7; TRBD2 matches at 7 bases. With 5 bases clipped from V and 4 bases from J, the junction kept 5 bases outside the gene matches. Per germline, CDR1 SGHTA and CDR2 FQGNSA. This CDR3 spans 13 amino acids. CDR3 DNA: TGTGCCAGCAGCGGGGGGGGAAGGTACGAGCAGTACTTC. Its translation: CASSGGGRYEQYF.